These 2 T cell receptor beta chains came from one sample sequenced in a study of blood T cell repertoires in COVID-19. The repertoire was sequenced with immunoSEQ multiplex PCR; TCRdb's copy has only in-frame clones and lacks some. The data show 150,000 to 200,000 clones, with roughly 85% seen just once and 2.5% to 4% held by the top ten. Sequenced input: peripheral blood. The receptors come from a human donor with acute or convalescent COVID-19. The donor label of this sample is uncertain.

The chain is built from TRBV10-1 and TRBJ1-1; no clear D gene. V lost 2 bases, J lost 6 bases, and 7 bases lay in between. The CDR3 length is 12 residues. Per germline, CDR1 WNHNN and CDR2 SYGVQD (reference sequence). CDR3 bases: TGCGCCAGCAGTGAGCCCGGGGCTGAAGCTTTCTTT. This codes for CASSEPGAEAFF.

This clone was observed once. The rearrangement links TRBV21-1 to TRBJ2-3; TRBD2 reflects the table's D call only, with no check against the DNA. TRBV21-1 is a pseudogene segment. The CDR3 runs 17 residues. CDR3 DNA sequence: TGTGCCAGCAGCAGAAGGCTAGCGGGGGGGAGCACAGATACGCAGTATTTT. It codes for CASSRRLAGGSTDTQYF.